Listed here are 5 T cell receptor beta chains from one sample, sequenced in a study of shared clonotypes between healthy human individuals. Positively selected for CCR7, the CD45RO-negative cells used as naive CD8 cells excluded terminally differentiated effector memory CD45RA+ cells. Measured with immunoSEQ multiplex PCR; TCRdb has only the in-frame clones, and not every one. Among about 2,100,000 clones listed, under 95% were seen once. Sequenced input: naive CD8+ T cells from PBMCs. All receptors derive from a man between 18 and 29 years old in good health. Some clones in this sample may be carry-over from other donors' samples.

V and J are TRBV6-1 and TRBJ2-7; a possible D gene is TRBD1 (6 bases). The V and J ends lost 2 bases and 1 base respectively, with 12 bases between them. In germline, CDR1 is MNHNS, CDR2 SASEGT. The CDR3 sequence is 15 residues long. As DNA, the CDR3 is TGTGCCAGCAGTGAATTAGGGGGTAGTTCCTACGAGCAGTACTTC. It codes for CASSELGGSSYEQYF.

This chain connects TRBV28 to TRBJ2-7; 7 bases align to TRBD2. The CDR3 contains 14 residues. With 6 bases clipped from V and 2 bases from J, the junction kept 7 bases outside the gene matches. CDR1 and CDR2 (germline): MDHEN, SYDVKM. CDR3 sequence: CASSGAGVTYEQYF. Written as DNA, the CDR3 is TGTGCCAGCAGCGGGGCGGGAGTGACCTACGAGCAGTACTTC.

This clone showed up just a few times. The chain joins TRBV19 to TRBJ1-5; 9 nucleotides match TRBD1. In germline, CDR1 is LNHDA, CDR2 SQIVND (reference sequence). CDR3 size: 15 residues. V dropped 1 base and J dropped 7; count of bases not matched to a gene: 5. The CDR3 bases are TGTGCCAGTAGTATAGGGGACAGGGCAGGACAGCCCCAGCATTTT. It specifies CASSIGDRAGQPQHF. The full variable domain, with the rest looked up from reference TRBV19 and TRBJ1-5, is DGGITQSPKYLFRKEGQNVTLSCEQNLNHDAMYWYRQDPGQGLRLIYYSQIVNDFQKGDIAEGYSVSREKKESFPLTVTSAQKNPTAFYLCASSIGDRAGQPQHFGDGTRLSIL.

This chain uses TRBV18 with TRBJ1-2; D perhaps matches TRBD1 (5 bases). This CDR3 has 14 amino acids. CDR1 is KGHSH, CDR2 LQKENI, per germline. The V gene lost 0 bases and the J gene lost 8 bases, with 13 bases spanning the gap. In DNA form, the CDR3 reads TGTGCCAGCTCACCACCGGGGCAGGGCCAAGGCTACACCTTC. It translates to CASSPPGQGQGYTF.

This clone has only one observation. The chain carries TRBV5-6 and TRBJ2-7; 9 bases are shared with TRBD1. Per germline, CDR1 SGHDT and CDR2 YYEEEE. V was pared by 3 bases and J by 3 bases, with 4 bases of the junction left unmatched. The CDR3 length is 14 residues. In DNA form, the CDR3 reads TGTGCCAGCAGCTCTGGGACAGGGTACTACGAGCAGTACTTC. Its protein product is CASSSGTGYYEQYF.